This T cell receptor beta chain was captured in a study of tumor and adjacent non-tumor tissue in lung cancer. RNA was extracted from bulk tissue without any cell sorting. The normal lung tissue was taken more than 3 cm from the tumor edge. The CDR3 has 12 residues. The V end lost 10 bases, the J end lost 5 bases, and 12 bases lay between the germline ends. Germline CDR1 and CDR2: MDHEN and SYDVKM. A remark on this clonotype: Just one base apart from a much larger clone, this may be a read error.

Three rounds of nested PCR, following a modified ARM-PCR protocol, produced the TCRbeta library. In TCRdb, the multiplex PCR reads were re-called with MiXCR into one record per CDR3 protein. The sample consists of 94,000 or so distinct CDR3 sequences, more than 65% of them appearing once. This TCR derives from a woman in her 50s with non-small cell lung cancer. Sequenced input: distant non-tumor lung tissue. The rearrangement links TRBV28 to TRBJ2-1; TRBD1 is a possible D gene (6 bases). The CDR3 DNA reads TGTGCCATGCAGGACAGTCACAATGAGCAGTTCTTC. Residues: CAMQDSHNEQFF.